This TCR beta chain is drawn from a study of blood T cell repertoires in COVID-19. About the study: Sources were T cells, B-cell-depleted T cells, or PBMCs; the material itself was cDNA or gDNA.

Original analysis: It was from reference gene primer amplification that nucleated cell counts were estimated. Clones were read by immunoSEQ multiplex PCR, and TCRdb kept only the in-frame ones, dropping some. V and J calls and clone size are copied from that table; D and trimming were computed from the DNA. This sample has about 170,000 clones, with 80% to 90% found just once. V dropped 5 bases and J dropped 3; count of bases not matched to a gene: 4. Germline loops: CDR1 SGHAT, CDR2 FQNNGV. CDR3 length: 14 residues. Seattle-derived patients entered the study during active infection and were followed longitudinally.

V is TRBV11-2 and J is TRBJ1-2, with 9 bases matching TRBD1. Sequencing used peripheral blood. This clonotype was sampled from a woman of 80 years or more with COVID-19, enrolled during active disease. Here the CDR3 reads CASSLTGGDYGYTF. In DNA, the CDR3 is TGTGCCAGCAGCCTGACAGGGGGTGACTATGGCTACACCTTC.